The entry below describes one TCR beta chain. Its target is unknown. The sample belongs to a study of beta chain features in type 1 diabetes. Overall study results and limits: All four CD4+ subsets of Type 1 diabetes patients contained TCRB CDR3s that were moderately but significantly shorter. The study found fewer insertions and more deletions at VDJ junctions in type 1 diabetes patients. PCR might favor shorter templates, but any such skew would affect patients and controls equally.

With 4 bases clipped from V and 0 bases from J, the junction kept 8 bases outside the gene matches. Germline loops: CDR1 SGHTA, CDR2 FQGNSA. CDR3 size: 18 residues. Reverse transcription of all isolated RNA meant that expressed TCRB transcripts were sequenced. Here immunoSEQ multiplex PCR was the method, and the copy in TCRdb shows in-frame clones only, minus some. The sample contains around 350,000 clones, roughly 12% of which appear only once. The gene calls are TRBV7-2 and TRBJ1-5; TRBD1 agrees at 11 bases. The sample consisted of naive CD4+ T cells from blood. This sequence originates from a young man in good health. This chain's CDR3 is CASSSRTGGSYSNQPQHF. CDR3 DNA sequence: TGTGCCAGCAGCTCCAGGACAGGGGGCTCATATAGCAATCAGCCCCAGCATTTT.